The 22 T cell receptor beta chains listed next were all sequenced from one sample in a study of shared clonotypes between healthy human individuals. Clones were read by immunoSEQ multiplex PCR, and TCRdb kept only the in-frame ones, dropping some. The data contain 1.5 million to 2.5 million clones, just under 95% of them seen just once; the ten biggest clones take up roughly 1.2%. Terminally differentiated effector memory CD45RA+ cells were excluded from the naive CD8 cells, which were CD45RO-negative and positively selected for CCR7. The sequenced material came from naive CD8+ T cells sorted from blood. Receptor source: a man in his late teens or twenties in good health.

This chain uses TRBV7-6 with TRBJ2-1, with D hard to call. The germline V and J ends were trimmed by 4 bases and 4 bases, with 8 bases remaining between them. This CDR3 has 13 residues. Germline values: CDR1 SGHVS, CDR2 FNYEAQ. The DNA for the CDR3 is TGTGCCAGCAGCTCGACATTGTACAATGAGCAGTTCTTC. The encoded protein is CASSSTLYNEQFF.

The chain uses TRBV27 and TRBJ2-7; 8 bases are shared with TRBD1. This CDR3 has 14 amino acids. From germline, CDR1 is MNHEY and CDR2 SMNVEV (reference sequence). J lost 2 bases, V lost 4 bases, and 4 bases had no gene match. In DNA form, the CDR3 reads TGTGCCAGCAGTTCCATGACAGGGGCCTACGAGCAGTACTTC. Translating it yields CASSSMTGAYEQYF.

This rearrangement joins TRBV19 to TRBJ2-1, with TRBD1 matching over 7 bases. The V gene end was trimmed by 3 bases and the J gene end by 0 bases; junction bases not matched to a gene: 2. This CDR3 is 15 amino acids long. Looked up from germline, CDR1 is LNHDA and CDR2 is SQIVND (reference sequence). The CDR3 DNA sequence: TGTGCCAGTAGTATGAGGGACAGCTCCTACAATGAGCAGTTCTTC. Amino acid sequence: CASSMRDSSYNEQFF. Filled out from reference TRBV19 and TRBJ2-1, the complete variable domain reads DGGITQSPKYLFRKEGQNVTLSCEQNLNHDAMYWYRQDPGQGLRLIYYSQIVNDFQKGDIAEGYSVSREKKESFPLTVTSAQKNPTAFYLCASSMRDSSYNEQFFGPGTRLTVL.

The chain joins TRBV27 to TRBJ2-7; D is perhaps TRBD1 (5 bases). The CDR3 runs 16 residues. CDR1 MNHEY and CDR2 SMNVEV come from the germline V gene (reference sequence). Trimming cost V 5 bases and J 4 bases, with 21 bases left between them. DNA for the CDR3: TGTGCCAGCAGTCCCTCGGTGGGGCAGGGCTGGTACGAGCAGTACTTC. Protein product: CASSPSVGQGWYEQYF.

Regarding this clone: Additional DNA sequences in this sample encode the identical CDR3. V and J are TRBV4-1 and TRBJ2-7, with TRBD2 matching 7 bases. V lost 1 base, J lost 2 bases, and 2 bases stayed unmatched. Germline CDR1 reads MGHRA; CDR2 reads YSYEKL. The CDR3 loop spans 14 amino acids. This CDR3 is CASSQAGGPYEQYF. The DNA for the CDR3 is TGCGCCAGCAGCCAAGCGGGAGGCCCCTACGAGCAGTACTTC.

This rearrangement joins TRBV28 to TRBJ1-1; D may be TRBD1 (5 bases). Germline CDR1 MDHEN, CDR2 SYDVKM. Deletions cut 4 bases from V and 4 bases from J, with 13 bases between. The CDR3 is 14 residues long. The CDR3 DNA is TGTGCCAGCAGTTGGGTGGGCGGGACCACTGAAGCTTTCTTT. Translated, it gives CASSWVGGTTEAFF.

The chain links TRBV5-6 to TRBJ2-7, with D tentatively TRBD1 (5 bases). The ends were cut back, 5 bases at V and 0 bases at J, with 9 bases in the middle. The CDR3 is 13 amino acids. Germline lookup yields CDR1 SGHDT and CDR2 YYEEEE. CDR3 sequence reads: CASRLDSSYEQYF. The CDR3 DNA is TGTGCCAGCAGACTCGACAGCTCCTACGAGCAGTACTTC.

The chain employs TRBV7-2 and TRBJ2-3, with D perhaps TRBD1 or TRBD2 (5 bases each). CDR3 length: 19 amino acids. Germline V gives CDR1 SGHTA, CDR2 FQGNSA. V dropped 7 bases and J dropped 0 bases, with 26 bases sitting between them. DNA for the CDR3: TGTGCCAGCACAGCTTCGTCAGTCTGGGGGAGAGCGAGCACAGATACGCAGTATTTT. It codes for CASTASSVWGRASTDTQYF.

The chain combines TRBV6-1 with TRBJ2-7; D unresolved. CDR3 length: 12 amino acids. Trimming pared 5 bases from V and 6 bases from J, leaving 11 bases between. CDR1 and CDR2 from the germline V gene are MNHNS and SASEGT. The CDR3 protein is CASSSPPGEQYF. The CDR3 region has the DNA TGTGCCAGCAGTAGTCCCCCCGGCGAGCAGTACTTC.

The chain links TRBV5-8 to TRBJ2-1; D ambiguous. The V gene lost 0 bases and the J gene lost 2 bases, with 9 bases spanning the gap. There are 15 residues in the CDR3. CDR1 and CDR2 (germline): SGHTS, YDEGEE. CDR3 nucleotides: TGTGCCAGCAGCTTGGCTACGGACCCCTACAATGAGCAGTTCTTC. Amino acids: CASSLATDPYNEQFF.

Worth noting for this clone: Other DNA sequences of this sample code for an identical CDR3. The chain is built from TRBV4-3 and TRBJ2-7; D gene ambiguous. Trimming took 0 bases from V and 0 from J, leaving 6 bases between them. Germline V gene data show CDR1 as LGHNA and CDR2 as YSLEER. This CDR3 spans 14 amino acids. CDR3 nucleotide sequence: TGCGCCAGCAGCCAAGATCGAGGCTCCTACGAGCAGTACTTC. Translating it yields CASSQDRGSYEQYF.

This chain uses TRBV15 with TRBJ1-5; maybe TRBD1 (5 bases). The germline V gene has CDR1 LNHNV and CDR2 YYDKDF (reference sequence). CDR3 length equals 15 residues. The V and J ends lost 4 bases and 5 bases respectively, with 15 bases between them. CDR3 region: CATSTVPTGYQPQHF. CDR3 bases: TGTGCCACCAGCACAGTCCCTACAGGTTATCAGCCCCAGCATTTT.

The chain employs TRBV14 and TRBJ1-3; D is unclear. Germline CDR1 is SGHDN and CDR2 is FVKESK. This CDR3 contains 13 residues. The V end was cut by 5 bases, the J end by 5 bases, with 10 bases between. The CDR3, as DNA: TGTGCCAGCAGCTTCGGGCCGAGAAACACCATATATTTT. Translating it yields CASSFGPRNTIYF.

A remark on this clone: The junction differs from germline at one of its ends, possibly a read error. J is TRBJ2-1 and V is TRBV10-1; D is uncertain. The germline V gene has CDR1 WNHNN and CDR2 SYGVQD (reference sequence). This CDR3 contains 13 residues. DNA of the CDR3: TGCGCCAGCAGTGAGCGAACTCCTAATGGGCAGTTCTTC. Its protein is CASSERTPNGQFF.

CDR3 in amino acids: CAWSVGAGVEQYF. CDR3 DNA: TGTGCCTGGAGTGTCGGGGCGGGAGTTGAGCAGTACTTC. This chain connects TRBV30 to TRBJ2-5, with TRBD2 matching 7 bases. The junction had 9 bases not matched to a gene; V was cut back by 0 bases and J by 11 bases. The CDR3 consists of 13 residues. The germline gives CDR1 GTSNPN, CDR2 SVGIG (reference sequence).

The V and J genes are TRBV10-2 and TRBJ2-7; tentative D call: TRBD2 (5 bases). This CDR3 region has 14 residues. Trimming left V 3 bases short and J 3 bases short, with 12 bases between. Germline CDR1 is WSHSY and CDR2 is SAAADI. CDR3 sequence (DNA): TGCGCCAGCAGTGAAGCAGGAGGCGGCTACGAGCAGTACTTC. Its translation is CASSEAGGGYEQYF.

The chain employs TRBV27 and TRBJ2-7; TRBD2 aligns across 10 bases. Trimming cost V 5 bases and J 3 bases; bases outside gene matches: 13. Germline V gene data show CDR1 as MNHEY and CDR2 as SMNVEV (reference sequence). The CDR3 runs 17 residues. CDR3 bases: TGTGCCAGCAGTCCTCTAGCGGGGGCTCCATCAAACTACGAGCAGTACTTC. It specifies CASSPLAGAPSNYEQYF.

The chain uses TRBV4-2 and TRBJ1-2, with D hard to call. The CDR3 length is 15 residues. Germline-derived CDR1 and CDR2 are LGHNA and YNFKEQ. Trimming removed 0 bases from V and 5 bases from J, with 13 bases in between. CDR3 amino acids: CASSQEGGGGYGYTF. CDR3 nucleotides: TGTGCCAGCAGCCAAGAGGGAGGAGGAGGGTATGGCTACACCTTC.

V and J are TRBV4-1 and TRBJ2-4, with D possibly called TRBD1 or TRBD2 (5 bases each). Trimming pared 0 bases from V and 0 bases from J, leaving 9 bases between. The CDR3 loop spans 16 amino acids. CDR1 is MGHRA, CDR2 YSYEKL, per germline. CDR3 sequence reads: CASSQEWGPAKNIQYF. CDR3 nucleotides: TGCGCCAGCAGCCAAGAATGGGGACCAGCCAAAAACATTCAGTACTTC.

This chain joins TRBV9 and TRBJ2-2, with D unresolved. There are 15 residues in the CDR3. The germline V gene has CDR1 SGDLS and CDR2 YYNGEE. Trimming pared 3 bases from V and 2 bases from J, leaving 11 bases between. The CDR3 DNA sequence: TGTGCCAGCAGCGCCCCAATAGCAAACACCGGGGAGCTGTTTTTT. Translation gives CASSAPIANTGELFF.

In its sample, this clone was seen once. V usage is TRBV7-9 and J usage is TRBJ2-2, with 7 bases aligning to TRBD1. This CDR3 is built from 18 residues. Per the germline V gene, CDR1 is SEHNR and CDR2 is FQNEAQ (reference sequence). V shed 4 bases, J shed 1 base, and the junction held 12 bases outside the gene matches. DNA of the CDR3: TGTGCCAGCAGCTATTCTCATCGGACAGGAGGGAACACCGGGGAGCTGTTTTTT. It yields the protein CASSYSHRTGGNTGELFF. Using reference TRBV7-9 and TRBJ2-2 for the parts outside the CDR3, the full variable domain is DTGVSQNPRHKITKRGQNVTFRCDPISEHNRLYWYRQTLGQGPEFLTYFQNEAQLEKSRLLSDRFSAERPKGSFSTLEIQRTEQGDSAMYLCASSYSHRTGGNTGELFFGEGSRLTVL.

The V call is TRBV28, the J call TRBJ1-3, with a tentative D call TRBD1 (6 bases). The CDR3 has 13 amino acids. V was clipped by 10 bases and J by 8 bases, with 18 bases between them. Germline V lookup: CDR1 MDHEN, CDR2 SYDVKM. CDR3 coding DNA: TGTGCCACCCGGGGGGGGGCTTCCTACACCATATATTTT. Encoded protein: CATRGGASYTIYF.